This T cell receptor beta chain was sequenced during a study of T cells after yellow fever vaccination. This clonotype appeared a few times. A single record per CDR3 protein comes from TCRdb applying MiXCR to the 5' RACE reads. This sample has around 250,000 distinct CDR3 sequences, with about 7% found just once. The length of the CDR3 is 14 residues. V was clipped by 6 bases and J by 2 bases; unmatched bases: 3. Sample: CD4+ T cells sorted from PBMCs, taken 15 days after the yellow fever booster vaccination. The clonotype originates from a young man who received the YFV17D yellow fever vaccine. V and J are TRBV12-3 or TRBV12-4 and TRBJ2-3, with 9 nucleotides matching TRBD1. CDR3 DNA sequence: TGTGCCAGCAGGTGGACAGGGGCCACAGATACGCAGTATTTT. This sequence encodes CASRWTGATDTQYF.